The rows below give T cell receptor beta chains drawn from one sample of a study of T-cell reconstitution after alpha-beta-depleted transplantation in children. Using its own MiXCR run on the PCR reads, TCRdb lists one record per CDR3 protein. The repertoire has some 290,000 distinct CDR3 sequences, 20% to 30% of them found once; the top ten carry approximately 10%. The material sequenced was PBMCs, mostly from graft donor cells, taken 180 days after TCRalphabeta/CD19-depleted stem cell transplant. The receptors stem from a male patient younger than 18 who had a stem cell transplant for acute lymphoblastic leukemia, so the T cells may come from the graft donor. The CDR3 runs from the conserved cysteine through the conserved F or W. Each record gives: J gene, D gene, V gene, clone size, CDR3 protein, CDR3 DNA. A D gene is named only where the DNA matches it firmly. For some rows the clone size is stated as once, few or many, or as a class when expanded; others skip it.

J: TRBJ1-1; D: .; V: TRBV15; size: few; CDR3: CATSRRDGNTEAFF; DNA: TGTGCCACCAGCCGCCGGGACGGGAACACTGAAGCTTTCTTT
J: TRBJ1-5; D: TRBD1; V: TRBV10-3; size: few; CDR3: CASRQGSLYQPQHF; DNA: TGTGCCAGCAGACAGGGTTCCCTTTATCAGCCCCAGCATTTT
J: TRBJ1-5; D: .; V: TRBV18; size: few; CDR3: CASSPLRTSSNQPQHF; DNA: TGTGCCAGCTCACCACTCCGGACAAGCAGCAATCAGCCCCAGCATTTT
J: TRBJ1-4; D: TRBD1; V: TRBV3-1; size: .; CDR3: CASSPNRGLSNEKLFF; DNA: TGTGCCAGCAGCCCTAACAGGGGGCTGTCTAATGAAAAACTGTTTTTT
J: TRBJ1-4; D: TRBD1; V: TRBV5-1; size: few; CDR3: CASSLAGGGSEKLFF; DNA: TGCGCCAGCAGCTTGGCAGGGGGCGGTTCTGAAAAACTGTTTTTT
J: TRBJ2-7; D: TRBD1; V: TRBV13; size: .; CDR3: CASSSPRDRYEQYF; DNA: TGTGCCAGCAGCTCACCTCGGGACAGGTACGAGCAGTACTTC
J: TRBJ2-7; D: TRBD2; V: TRBV4-2; size: .; CDR3: CASSRDLAELSYEQYF; DNA: TGTGCCAGCAGCCGGGATCTAGCGGAGCTCTCCTACGAGCAGTACTTC
J: TRBJ1-2; D: .; V: TRBV5-1; size: .; CDR3: CASSLTAGDYGYTF; DNA: TGCGCCAGCAGCTTGACGGCAGGGGACTATGGCTACACCTTC
J: TRBJ2-7; D: .; V: TRBV11-2; size: .; CDR3: CASSFLSYSGTLYYEQYF; DNA: TGTGCCAGCAGCTTTCTCTCTTATTCCGGGACACTCTACTACGAGCAGTACTTC
J: TRBJ2-1; D: TRBD2; V: TRBV9; size: .; CDR3: CASSETGLAGINEQFF; DNA: TGTGCCAGCAGCGAAACTGGACTAGCGGGGATCAATGAGCAGTTCTTC
J: TRBJ1-5; D: .; V: TRBV27; size: .; CDR3: CASSLLVGVPPQHF; DNA: TGTGCCAGCAGTTTATTAGTAGGGGTCCCGCCCCAGCATTTT
J: TRBJ2-2; D: TRBD2; V: TRBV5-1; size: few; CDR3: CASSWGLALETGELFF; DNA: TGCGCCAGCAGCTGGGGACTAGCGCTAGAAACCGGGGAGCTGTTTTTT
J: TRBJ2-7; D: .; V: TRBV5-8; size: many; CDR3: CASSPHPGDVYEQYF; DNA: TGTGCCAGCAGCCCTCACCCAGGGGACGTCTACGAGCAGTACTTC
J: TRBJ1-2; D: TRBD1; V: TRBV9; size: .; CDR3: CASSVEVGGTGGGLYGYTF; DNA: TGTGCCAGCAGCGTAGAAGTTGGGGGGACAGGGGGTGGCCTCTATGGCTACACCTTC
J: TRBJ2-7; D: .; V: TRBV5-6; size: once; CDR3: CASRFRASSYEQYF; DNA: TGTGCCAGCAGGTTCAGGGCATCCTCCTACGAGCAGTACTTC
J: TRBJ1-1; D: TRBD1; V: TRBV5-6; size: .; CDR3: CASSLGTGLNTEAFF; DNA: TGTGCCAGCAGCCTGGGGACAGGCCTGAACACTGAAGCTTTCTTT
J: TRBJ2-7; D: .; V: TRBV6-1; size: .; CDR3: CASSEARGYLLYEQYF; DNA: TGTGCCAGCAGTGAAGCGAGGGGGTATCTTCTCTACGAGCAGTACTTC
J: TRBJ2-3; D: TRBD2; V: TRBV4-1; size: .; CDR3: CASSHPPGGSGRTDTQYF; DNA: TGCGCCAGCAGCCACCCCCCCGGGGGTAGCGGGAGAACAGATACGCAGTATTTT
J: TRBJ2-3; D: TRBD2; V: TRBV12-3/TRBV12-4; size: .; CDR3: CASSFSRASGTASTDTQYF; DNA: TGTGCCAGCAGTTTTTCCCGGGCTAGCGGGACCGCTAGCACAGATACGCAGTATTTT
J: TRBJ2-7; D: .; V: TRBV6-1; size: .; CDR3: CASSRFSGIYEQYF; DNA: TGTGCCAGCAGTCGTTTTTCAGGGATCTACGAGCAGTACTTC
J: TRBJ2-4; D: TRBD2; V: TRBV5-1; size: many; CDR3: CASSLVAGLKNIQYF; DNA: TGCGCCAGCAGCTTGGTAGCGGGACTAAAAAACATTCAGTACTTC
J: TRBJ2-2; D: .; V: TRBV11-2; size: .; CDR3: CASSRFQGELFF; DNA: TGTGCCAGCAGCCGGTTCCAGGGGGAGCTGTTTTTT
J: TRBJ2-1; D: TRBD1; V: TRBV3-1; size: .; CDR3: CASSLQGADNEQFF; DNA: TGTGCCAGCAGCCTACAGGGGGCGGACAATGAGCAGTTCTTC
J: TRBJ2-2; D: TRBD1; V: TRBV9; size: .; CDR3: CASSVNTGGSGELFF; DNA: TGTGCCAGCAGCGTAAACACAGGGGGATCCGGGGAGCTGTTTTTT
J: TRBJ1-2; D: TRBD1; V: TRBV12-3/TRBV12-4; size: .; CDR3: CASTLDRARYGYTF; DNA: TGTGCCAGCACCTTGGACAGGGCCCGCTATGGCTACACCTTC
J: TRBJ2-3; D: .; V: TRBV5-4; size: .; CDR3: CASSFLAVEPVNTQYF; DNA: TGTGCCAGCAGCTTTTTAGCGGTCGAGCCGGTAAATACGCAGTATTTT